This note documents a single T cell receptor (beta chain) sequence. The antigen it binds to is not known. It has no much larger one-base neighbor in the sample; base qualities were not kept. These data originate in a study of blood T cell repertoires in COVID-19 (dated by TCRdb to about 2020). With regard to the full study: Samples covering the acute and convalescent phases of COVID-19 were provided by collaborators in the United States, Italy and Spain. The material from the prospective study consisted of cDNA or gDNA derived from T cells, B-cell-depleted T cells, or PBMCs. Deeply sampled blood TCRbeta repertoires from subjects exposed to, actively infected with, or recovered from COVID-19 were included in the dataset. The repertoires were released in a freely available public database meant as a resource for research on the immune response to SARS-CoV-2. Samples were obtained from the ongoing ImmuneRACE study (first 160 participants) and from over 1,000 subjects provided by 6 global collaborators. The sample metadata nearly always contained a de-identified subject ID, COVID-19 status, age in years and sex. Where available, HLA class I and class II types were obtained from metadata supplied by the sample provider rather than from assay-based typing. Overall study results and their limits: The amount of clinical and demographic metadata varied by source and participant and was provided uncurated.

TCRbeta CDR3 regions were amplified from genomic DNA by means of the immunoSEQ Assay, a bias-controlled multiplex PCR. The original methods were these. The number of nucleated cells in each sample was estimated by amplification of reference gene primers within the assay. Sequence reads were collapsed and filtered to measure the absolute abundance of every unique TCRbeta CDR3 rearrangement. For each sample, productive Simpson clonality was calculated as the square root of Simpson's diversity index across productive rearrangements. TCRdb re-hosts the immuneACCESS table, in-frame sequences only. Its copies lack some clones; in the studies checked, an unresolved V gene accounts for under half of them, and the cause for the rest is not known. V and J calls and clone size are copied from that table; D and trimming were computed from the DNA. In all, the sample holds 300,000 or so clones, and 70% to 90% of those were seen once. The ten largest account for around 4% of the sample.

Enrolling through a virtual design, the prospective study's participants ranged in age from roughly 18 to 95 years and lived across around 25 United States geographic areas. Cohort assignment in the prospective study relied on participant-reported clinical history from a screening survey and a study questionnaire. Each participant in the prospective study had whole blood, serum and a nasopharyngeal or oropharyngeal swab collected by mobile phlebotomists. Prospective study participants could optionally give additional blood draws and questionnaires over a roughly two-month period. Prospective study blood samples were shipped either frozen or at room temperature before DNA extraction. V is cut by 4 bases and J by 0 bases, and the space between the germline ends is 10 bases. According to the germline V gene (reference sequence), CDR1 reads SEHNR and CDR2 reads FQNEAQ. From cysteine to phenylalanine, the CDR3 is 15 amino acids long. Only CDR3 DNA is held: 45 bases, read in frame from base 1.

Sequencing was carried out using PBMCs or T cells enriched from blood (not recorded which). The chain is made from TRBV7-9 and TRBJ1-5, with TRBD1 perhaps the D gene, on 5 matching bases. The receptor was isolated from a woman in her thirties or forties with acute COVID-19. The sequenced DNA: TGTGCCAGCAGCTCGGGACTTAATAGCAATCAGCCCCAGCATTTT. Its protein reads: CASSSGLNSNQPQHF.